Following are 26 T cell receptor beta chains from one sample sequenced in a study of T cell responses to AZD1222 COVID-19 vaccine. Generated by immunoSEQ multiplex PCR, the TCRdb table keeps only in-frame clones and is missing some. This sample carries approximately 110,000 clones, roughly 88% of them seen once, and the ten largest clones take 2.5%. Sequenced here: peripheral blood, sampled on day 0 of AZD1222 vaccination. The receptor source for this set is an adult in good health.

The chain links TRBV7-9 to TRBJ2-2; D unresolved. The V gene lost 5 bases and the J gene lost 7 bases, with 14 bases spanning the gap. The CDR3 length is 14 residues. CDR1 is SEHNR, CDR2 FQNEAQ, per germline (reference sequence). Here the CDR3 DNA reads TGTGCCAGCAGCGATGACCCCCGGCGCGGGGAGCTGTTTTTT. Amino acids: CASSDDPRRGELFF.

This clone has only one observation. J is TRBJ1-1 and V is TRBV5-1; D is unclear. Germline loops: CDR1 SGHRS, CDR2 YFSETQ. The length of the CDR3 is 15 residues. Trimming left V 0 bases short and J 2 bases short, with 11 bases between. The DNA for the CDR3 is TGCGCCAGCAGCTTGGGAGCACAGATCAACACTGAAGCTTTCTTT. As protein: CASSLGAQINTEAFF.

V is TRBV28 and J is TRBJ1-4; a possible D gene is TRBD1 (5 bases). There are 15 residues in the CDR3. Germline V gives CDR1 MDHEN, CDR2 SYDVKM. V shed 5 bases and J shed 0 bases, with 10 bases lying between them. CDR3 in DNA: TGTGCCAGCAGTGGGGCTCATGCAACTAATGAAAAACTGTTTTTT. As protein: CASSGAHATNEKLFF.

The CDR3, as DNA: TGTGCCAGCAGTCCCCTGGTCCCCGCCAATGAGCAGTTCTTC. Translation gives CASSPLVPANEQFF. The rearrangement links TRBV7-2 to TRBJ2-1, with D unresolved. The CDR3 is made up of 14 amino acids. Germline V gene data show CDR1 as SGHTA and CDR2 as FQGNSA. V was shortened by 6 bases and J by 6 bases, with 15 bases between the two germline ends.

The chain employs TRBV7-2 and TRBJ2-1; 9 bases are shared with TRBD2. With 7 bases clipped from V and 6 bases from J, the junction kept 7 bases outside the gene matches. In germline, CDR1 is SGHTA, CDR2 FQGNSA. CDR3 length: 14 amino acids. The CDR3 sequence is CASTAGGPSNEQFF. In nucleotides, the CDR3 is TGTGCCAGCACGGCGGGAGGGCCCTCCAATGAGCAGTTCTTC.

On this clone: The sample carries other DNA sequences with the same CDR3. The chain links TRBV11-3 to TRBJ2-2; D call uncertain. Trimming pared 4 bases from V and 3 bases from J, leaving 12 bases between. Germline-derived CDR1 and CDR2 are SGHNT and YENEEA. This CDR3 is built from 15 residues. CDR3 sequence: CASSSGLGDTGELFF. CDR3 nucleotides: TGTGCCAGCAGCTCTGGTCTTGGCGACACCGGGGAGCTGTTTTTT.

The chain combines TRBV7-2 with TRBJ2-7, with TRBD2 identical over 8 bases. The germline V gene encodes CDR1 SGHTA and CDR2 FQGNSA. V lost 1 base and J lost 3; bases outside the gene matches: 2. This CDR3 has 14 amino acids. The DNA of the CDR3 is TGTGCCAGCAGCTTAGGGGCGGGAGGCTACGAGCAGTACTTC. This codes for CASSLGAGGYEQYF.

The gene calls are TRBV9 and TRBJ2-1, with 8 nucleotides matching TRBD1. J was trimmed by 0 bases and V by 3 bases; bases with no gene match: 5. Germline CDR1 is SGDLS and CDR2 is YYNGEE. This CDR3 has 16 residues. The CDR3 spells CASSARTGTSYNEQFF. The CDR3 DNA reads as TGTGCCAGCAGCGCTCGGACAGGGACCTCCTACAATGAGCAGTTCTTC.

This clone was counted between two and nine times. For the CDR3, the DNA is TGTGCCAGCAGCGTAGCCACAGGGGGCGACTATGGCTACACCTTC. It yields the protein CASSVATGGDYGYTF. V and J are TRBV9 and TRBJ1-2; 9 bases are a match to TRBD1. This CDR3 has 15 amino acids. Germline-derived CDR1 and CDR2 are SGDLS and YYNGEE. V gave up 0 bases and J gave up 3 bases; unmatched junction bases: 3.

CDR3 bases: TGTGCCAGCAGTTTCGCGGCGGGGGCTAATGAAAAACTGTTTTTT. Amino acid sequence: CASSFAAGANEKLFF. The chain employs TRBV27 and TRBJ1-4; D may be TRBD1 (5 bases). Per germline, CDR1 MNHEY and CDR2 SMNVEV (reference sequence). The CDR3 runs to 15 residues. Trimming stripped 3 bases from V and 3 bases from J, with 11 bases between.

This sequence joins TRBV6-5 and TRBJ1-1; maybe TRBD1 (6 bases). The CDR3 spans 15 residues. The germline V gene has CDR1 MNHEY and CDR2 SVGAGI. Trimming stripped 6 bases from V and 0 bases from J, with 14 bases between. This CDR3 is CASSGGVKVNTEAFF. Written as DNA, the CDR3 is TGTGCCAGCAGCGGGGGCGTCAAAGTGAACACTGAAGCTTTCTTT.

The chain is built from TRBV28 and TRBJ2-7, with D uncertain. The germline gives CDR1 MDHEN, CDR2 SYDVKM. This CDR3 has 12 amino acids. V lost 5 bases, J lost 7 bases, and 12 bases lay in between. The CDR3 region is CASSGPGREQYF. CDR3 coding DNA: TGTGCCAGCAGTGGGCCGGGCAGAGAGCAGTACTTC.

The chain has TRBV27 and TRBJ2-1; D possibly matches TRBD1 or TRBD2 (5 bases each). Germline CDR1 MNHEY, CDR2 SMNVEV (reference sequence). Trimming cost V 3 bases and J 6 bases, with 15 bases left between them. This CDR3 is 15 amino acids long. The CDR3, as DNA: TGTGCCAGCAGTTTGGGACCCACGACCTCCAATGAGCAGTTCTTC. It translates to CASSLGPTTSNEQFF.

The chain has TRBV4-3 and TRBJ1-1; D not resolved. The CDR3 has 15 amino acids. The V and J ends lost 0 bases and 0 bases respectively, with 8 bases between them. Germline CDR1 and CDR2: LGHNA and YSLEER. The CDR3 loop reads CASSQDSWVNTEAFF. In DNA, the CDR3 is TGCGCCAGCAGCCAAGATAGTTGGGTGAACACTGAAGCTTTCTTT.

As DNA, the CDR3 is TGTGCCAGCAGCTTACGACCCTACGGGGAGTCACCCCTCCACTTT. As protein: CASSLRPYGESPLHF. This rearrangement joins TRBV11-2 to TRBJ1-6; D remains ambiguous. Looked up from germline, CDR1 is SGHAT and CDR2 is FQNNGV. Trimming took off 2 bases at V and 10 bases at J, with 15 bases between the two ends. The CDR3 sequence is 15 residues long. The whole variable domain, filled in from reference TRBV11-2 and TRBJ1-6, reads EAGVAQSPRYKIIEKRQSVAFWCNPISGHATLYWYQQILGQGPKLLIQFQNNGVVDDSQLPKDRFSAERLKGVDSTLKIQPAKLEDSAVYLCASSLRPYGESPLHFGNGTRLTVT.

V and J are TRBV9 and TRBJ1-3, with D tentatively TRBD1 (5 bases). Germline V gene data show CDR1 as SGDLS and CDR2 as YYNGEE. The CDR3 extends over 15 amino acids. The V gene lost 4 bases and the J gene lost 3 bases, with 14 bases spanning the gap. The chain's CDR3 is CASSSKKGSGNTIYF. The DNA for the CDR3 is TGTGCCAGCAGCTCAAAGAAGGGGAGTGGAAACACCATATATTTT. Filled out from reference TRBV9 and TRBJ1-3, the complete variable domain reads DSGVTQTPKHLITATGQRVTLRCSPRSGDLSVYWYQQSLDQGLQFLIQYYNGEERAKGNILERFSAQQFPDLHSELNLSSLELGDSALYFCASSSKKGSGNTIYFGEGSWLTVV.

V gene TRBV19 combines with J gene TRBJ2-3, with D maybe TRBD2 (5 bases). The V gene's germline CDR1 is LNHDA and CDR2 SQIVND (reference sequence). The CDR3 contains 13 residues. V lost 6 bases to trimming and J lost 0 bases, with 7 bases between them. The CDR3 loop is CASSWTSTDTQYF. As DNA, the CDR3 is TGTGCCAGTAGCTGGACTAGCACAGATACGCAGTATTTT.

The chain combines TRBV6-2 or TRBV6-3 with TRBJ2-1; a possible D gene is TRBD2 (7 bases). From germline, CDR1 is MNHEY and CDR2 SVGEGT. There are 14 residues in the CDR3. The V gene lost 5 bases and the J gene lost 5 bases, with 13 bases spanning the gap. The CDR3 nucleotides read TGTGCCAGCAGTCCACGGGGGGCTAACAATGAGCAGTTCTTC. It codes for CASSPRGANNEQFF.

This chain joins TRBV19 and TRBJ1-4, with a possible D match to TRBD1 (5 bases). Trimming stripped 9 bases from V and 2 bases from J, with 10 bases between. CDR1 and CDR2 (germline): LNHDA, SQIVND (reference sequence). The CDR3 runs to 13 residues. CDR3 DNA sequence: TGTGCCAGCACCGGGACCACTAATGAAAAACTGTTTTTT. This codes for CASTGTTNEKLFF.

The V gene is TRBV6-9, the J gene TRBJ1-6; D remains unclear. CDR1 and CDR2 (germline): MNHGY, SVAAGI. Trimming pared 2 bases from V and 2 bases from J, leaving 16 bases between. The CDR3 consists of 18 residues. This CDR3 is CASSYPMARWAYNSPLHF. DNA of the CDR3: TGTGCCAGCAGTTATCCGATGGCCCGATGGGCCTATAATTCACCCCTCCACTTT.

V is TRBV7-2 and J is TRBJ2-1; either TRBD1 or TRBD2 may supply D (5 bases each). V was shortened by 6 bases and J by 6 bases, with 12 bases between the two germline ends. Germline CDR1 SGHTA, CDR2 FQGNSA. This CDR3 has 13 amino acids. CDR3 loop: CASSLLGVNEQFF. The CDR3 nucleotides read TGTGCCAGCAGTCTCTTGGGGGTCAATGAGCAGTTCTTC.

The CDR3 region is CAISGTDILQETQYF. CDR3 bases: TGTGCCATCAGTGGGACAGACATCCTCCAAGAGACCCAGTACTTC. V usage is TRBV10-3 and J usage is TRBJ2-5, with D maybe TRBD1 (6 bases). The CDR3 length is 15 residues. V was cut by 4 bases and J by 1 base, with 13 bases left in between. Germline V gene sequence: CDR1 ENHRY, CDR2 SYGVKD.

V and J are TRBV2 and TRBJ2-7; 9 bases line up with TRBD1. Germline values: CDR1 SNHLY, CDR2 FYNNEI. The CDR3 is 14 amino acids. The ends lost 1 base at V and 2 bases at J; junction bases unmatched: 0. The CDR3 DNA is TGTGCCAGCAGTGAAGGGGACAGGGCCTACGAGCAGTACTTC. Amino acids: CASSEGDRAYEQYF.

V and J are TRBV7-9 and TRBJ2-3; tentatively, D is TRBD2 (5 bases). Trimming left V 5 bases short and J 4 bases short, with 13 bases between. From germline, CDR1 is SEHNR and CDR2 FQNEAQ (reference sequence). There are 14 residues in the CDR3. CDR3 nucleotides: TGTGCCAGCAGCGAAGCTCTAGCTTCAGATACGCAGTATTTT. As protein: CASSEALASDTQYF.

This clone was seen once. This chain uses TRBV19 with TRBJ1-2; D unresolved. Per germline, CDR1 LNHDA and CDR2 SQIVND (reference sequence). There are 12 residues in the CDR3. Trimming pared 5 bases from V and 8 bases from J, leaving 12 bases between. CDR3 loop: CASSSEVGGYTF. In DNA, the CDR3 is TGTGCCAGTAGTTCCGAGGTTGGCGGCTACACCTTC.

This chain connects TRBV6-2 or TRBV6-3 to TRBJ2-3; TRBD2 matches at 8 bases. The germline CDR1 and CDR2 sequences are MNHEY and SVGEGT. Losses at the gene ends were 5 bases for V and 2 bases for J; bases not matched to a gene: 12. The CDR3 runs to 17 residues. CDR3 DNA: TGTGCCAGCAGTCTTACGGTGGCGGGAGGCTTCACAGATACGCAGTATTTT. It specifies CASSLTVAGGFTDTQYF.